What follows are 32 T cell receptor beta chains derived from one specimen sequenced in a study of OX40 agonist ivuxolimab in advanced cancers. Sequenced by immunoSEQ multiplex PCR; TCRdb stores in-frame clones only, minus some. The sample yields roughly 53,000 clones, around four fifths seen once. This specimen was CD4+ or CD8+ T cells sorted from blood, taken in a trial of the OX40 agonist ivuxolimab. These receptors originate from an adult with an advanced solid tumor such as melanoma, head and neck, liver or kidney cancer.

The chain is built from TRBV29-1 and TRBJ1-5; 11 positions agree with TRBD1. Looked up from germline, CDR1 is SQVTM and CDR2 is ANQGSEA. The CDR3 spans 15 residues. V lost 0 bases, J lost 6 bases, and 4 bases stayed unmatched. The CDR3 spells CSVEDGTGGGQPQHF. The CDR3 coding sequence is TGCAGCGTTGAAGATGGGACAGGGGGTGGTCAGCCCCAGCATTTT.

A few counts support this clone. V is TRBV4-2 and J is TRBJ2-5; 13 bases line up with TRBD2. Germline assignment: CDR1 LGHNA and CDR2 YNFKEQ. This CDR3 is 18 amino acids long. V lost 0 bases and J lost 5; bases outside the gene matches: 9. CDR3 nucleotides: TGTGCCAGCAGCCAAGATTTACTAGCGGGAGGGCCCGGCGAGACCCAGTACTTC. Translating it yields CASSQDLLAGGPGETQYF.

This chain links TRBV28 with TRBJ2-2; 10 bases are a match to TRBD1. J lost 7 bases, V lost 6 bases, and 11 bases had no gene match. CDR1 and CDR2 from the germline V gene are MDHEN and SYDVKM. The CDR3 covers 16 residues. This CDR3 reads CASSPSFGTGVGELFF. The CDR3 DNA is TGTGCCAGCAGCCCAAGTTTTGGGACAGGGGTCGGGGAGCTGTTTTTT.

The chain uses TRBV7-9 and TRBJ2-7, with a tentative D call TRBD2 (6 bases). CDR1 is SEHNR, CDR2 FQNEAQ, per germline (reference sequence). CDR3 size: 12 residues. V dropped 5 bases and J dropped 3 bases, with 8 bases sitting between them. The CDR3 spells CASSLDYYEQYF. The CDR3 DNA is TGTGCCAGCAGCCTGGACTACTACGAGCAGTACTTC. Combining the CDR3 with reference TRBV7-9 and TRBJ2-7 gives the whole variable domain DTGVSQNPRHKITKRGQNVTFRCDPISEHNRLYWYRQTLGQGPEFLTYFQNEAQLEKSRLLSDRFSAERPKGSFSTLEIQRTEQGDSAMYLCASSLDYYEQYFGPGTRLTVT.

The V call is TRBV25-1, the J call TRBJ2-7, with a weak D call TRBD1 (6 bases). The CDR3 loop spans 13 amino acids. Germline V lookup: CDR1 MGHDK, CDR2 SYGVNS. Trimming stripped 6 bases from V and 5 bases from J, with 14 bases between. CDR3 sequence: CASSKKQGNEQYF. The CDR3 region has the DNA TGTGCCAGCAGCAAAAAACAGGGAAACGAGCAGTACTTC.

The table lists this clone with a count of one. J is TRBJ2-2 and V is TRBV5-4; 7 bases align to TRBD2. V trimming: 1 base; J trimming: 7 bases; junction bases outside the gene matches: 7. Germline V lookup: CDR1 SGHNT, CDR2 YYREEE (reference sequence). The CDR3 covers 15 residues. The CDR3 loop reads CASSLSGGKVGELFF. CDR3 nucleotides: TGTGCCAGCAGCTTGTCCGGGGGGAAGGTCGGGGAGCTGTTTTTT.

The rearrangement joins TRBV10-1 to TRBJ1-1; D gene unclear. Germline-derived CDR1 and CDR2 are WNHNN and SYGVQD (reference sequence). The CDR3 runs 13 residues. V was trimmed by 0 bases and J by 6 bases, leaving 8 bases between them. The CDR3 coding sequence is TGCGCCAGCAGTGAGTCGAGGGTCTCTGAAGCTTTCTTT. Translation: CASSESRVSEAFF.

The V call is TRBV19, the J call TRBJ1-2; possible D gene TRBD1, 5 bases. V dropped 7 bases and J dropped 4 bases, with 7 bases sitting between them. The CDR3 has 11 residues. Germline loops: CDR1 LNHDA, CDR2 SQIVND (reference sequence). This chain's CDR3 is CASKGSYGYTF. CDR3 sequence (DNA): TGTGCCAGTAAGGGGTCCTATGGCTACACCTTC.

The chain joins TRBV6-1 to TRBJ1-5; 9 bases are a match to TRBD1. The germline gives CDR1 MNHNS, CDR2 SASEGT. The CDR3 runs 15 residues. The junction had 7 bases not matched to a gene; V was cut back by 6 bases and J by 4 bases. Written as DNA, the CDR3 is TGTGCCAGCAGCCCCGGGACAGGGATGAATCAGCCCCAGCATTTT. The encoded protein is CASSPGTGMNQPQHF.

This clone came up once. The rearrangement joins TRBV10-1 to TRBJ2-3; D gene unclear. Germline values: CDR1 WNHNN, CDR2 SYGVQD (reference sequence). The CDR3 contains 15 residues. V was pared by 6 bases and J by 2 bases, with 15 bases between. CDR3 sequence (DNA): TGCGCCAGCAGGGCCCCTTCGACTTCCACAGATACGCAGTATTTT. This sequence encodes CASRAPSTSTDTQYF.

The CDR3 sequence is CAIKREGLFYEQYF. CDR3 nucleotides: TGCGCCATCAAGCGGGAGGGCCTATTCTACGAGCAGTACTTC. The gene calls are TRBV10-1 and TRBJ2-7; 10 nucleotides line up with TRBD2. The germline gives CDR1 WNHNN, CDR2 SYGVQD (reference sequence). The CDR3 extends over 14 amino acids. Trimming took 10 bases from V and 3 from J; bases not matched to a gene: 9.

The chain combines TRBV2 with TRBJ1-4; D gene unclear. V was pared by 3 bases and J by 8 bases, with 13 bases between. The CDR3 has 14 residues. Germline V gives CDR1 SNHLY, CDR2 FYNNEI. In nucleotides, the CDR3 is TGTGCCAGCAGTGACGGGAGCCGGGGAGAAAAACTGTTTTTT. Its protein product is CASSDGSRGEKLFF.

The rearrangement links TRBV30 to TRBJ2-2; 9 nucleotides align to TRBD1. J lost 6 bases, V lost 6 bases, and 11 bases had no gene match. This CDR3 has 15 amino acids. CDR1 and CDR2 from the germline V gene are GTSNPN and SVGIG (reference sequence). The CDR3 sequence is CACSPRTGAPGELFF. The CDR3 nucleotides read TGTGCCTGTTCCCCTAGGACAGGGGCCCCCGGGGAGCTGTTTTTT.

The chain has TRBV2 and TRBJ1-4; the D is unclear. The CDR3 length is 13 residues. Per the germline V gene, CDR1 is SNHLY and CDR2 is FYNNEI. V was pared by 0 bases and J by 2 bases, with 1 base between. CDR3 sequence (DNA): TGTGCCAGCAGTGAAGCGACTAATGAAAAACTGTTTTTT. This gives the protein CASSEATNEKLFF. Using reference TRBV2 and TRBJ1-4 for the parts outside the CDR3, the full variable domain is EPEVTQTPSHQVTQMGQEVILRCVPISNHLYFYWYRQILGQKVEFLVSFYNNEISEKSEIFDDQFSVERPDGSNFTLKIRSTKLEDSAMYFCASSEATNEKLFFGSGTQLSVL.

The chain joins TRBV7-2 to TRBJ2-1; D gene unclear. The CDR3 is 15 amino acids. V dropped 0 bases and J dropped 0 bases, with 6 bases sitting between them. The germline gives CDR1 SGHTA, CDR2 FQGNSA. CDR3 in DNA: TGTGCCAGCAGCTTAGCCCTTAGCTCCTACAATGAGCAGTTCTTC. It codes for CASSLALSSYNEQFF.

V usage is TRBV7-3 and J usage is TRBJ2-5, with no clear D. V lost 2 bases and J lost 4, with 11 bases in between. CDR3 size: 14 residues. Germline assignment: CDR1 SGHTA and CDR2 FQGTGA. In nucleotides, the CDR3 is TGTGCCAGCAGCTTATCGGGCTCTCGAGAGACCCAGTACTTC. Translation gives CASSLSGSRETQYF.

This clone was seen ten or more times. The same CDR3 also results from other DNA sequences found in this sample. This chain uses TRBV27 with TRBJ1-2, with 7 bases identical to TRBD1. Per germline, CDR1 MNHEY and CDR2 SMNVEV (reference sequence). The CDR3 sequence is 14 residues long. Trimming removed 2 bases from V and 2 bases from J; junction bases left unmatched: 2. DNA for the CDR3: TGTGCCAGCAGTTTACAGGGGGGAAACTATGGCTACACCTTC. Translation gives CASSLQGGNYGYTF.

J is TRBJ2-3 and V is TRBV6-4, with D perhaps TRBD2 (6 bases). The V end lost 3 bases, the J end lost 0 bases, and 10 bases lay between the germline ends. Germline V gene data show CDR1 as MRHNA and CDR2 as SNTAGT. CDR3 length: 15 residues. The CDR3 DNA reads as TGTGCCAGCAGTGAAACTAGCTCCAGCACAGATACGCAGTATTTT. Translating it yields CASSETSSSTDTQYF.

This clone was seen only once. As DNA, the CDR3 is TGTGCCAGTAGCCATACAGGGATCGGGGACGAGCAGTACTTC. Translating gives CASSHTGIGDEQYF. The chain recombines TRBV19 with TRBJ2-5; weak D call: TRBD1 (6 bases). The last part of the DNA fits TRBJ2-7 better; the J call may be wrong. Per germline, CDR1 LNHDA and CDR2 SQIVND (reference sequence). The length of the CDR3 is 14 residues.

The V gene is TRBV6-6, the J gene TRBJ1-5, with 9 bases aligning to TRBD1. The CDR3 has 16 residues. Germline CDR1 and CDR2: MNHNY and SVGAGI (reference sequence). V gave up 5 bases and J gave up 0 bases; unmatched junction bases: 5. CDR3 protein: CASSRTGEYSNQPQHF. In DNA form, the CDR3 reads TGTGCCAGCAGTCGGACAGGGGAATATAGCAATCAGCCCCAGCATTTT.

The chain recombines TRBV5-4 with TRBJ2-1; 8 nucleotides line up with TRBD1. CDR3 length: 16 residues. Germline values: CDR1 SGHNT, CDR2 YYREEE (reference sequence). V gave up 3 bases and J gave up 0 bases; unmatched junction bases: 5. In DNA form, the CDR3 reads TGTGCCAGCAGCTCGAAAACAGGGGGCTCCTACAATGAGCAGTTCTTC. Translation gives CASSSKTGGSYNEQFF.

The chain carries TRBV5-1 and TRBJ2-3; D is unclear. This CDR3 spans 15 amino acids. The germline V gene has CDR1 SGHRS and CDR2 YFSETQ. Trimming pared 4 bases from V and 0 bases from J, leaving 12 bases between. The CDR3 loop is CASSPPETSTDTQYF. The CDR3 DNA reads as TGCGCCAGCAGCCCCCCGGAGACTAGCACAGATACGCAGTATTTT.

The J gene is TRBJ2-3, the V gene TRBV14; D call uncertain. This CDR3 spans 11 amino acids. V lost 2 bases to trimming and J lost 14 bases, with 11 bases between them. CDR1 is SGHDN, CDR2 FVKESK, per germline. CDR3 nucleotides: TGTGCCAGCAGCCAATCCGGCCCCCTGTATTTT. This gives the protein CASSQSGPLYF.

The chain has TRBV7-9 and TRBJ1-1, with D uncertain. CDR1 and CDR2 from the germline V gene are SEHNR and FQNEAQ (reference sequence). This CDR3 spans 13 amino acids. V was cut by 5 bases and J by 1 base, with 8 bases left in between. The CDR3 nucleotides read TGTGCCAGCAGCCCAGCAGGGAACACTGAAGCTTTCTTT. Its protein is CASSPAGNTEAFF.

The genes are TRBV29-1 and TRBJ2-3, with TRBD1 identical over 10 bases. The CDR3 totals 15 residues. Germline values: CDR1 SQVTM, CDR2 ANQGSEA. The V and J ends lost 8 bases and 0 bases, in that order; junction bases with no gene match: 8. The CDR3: CSSRDRGPSTDTQYF. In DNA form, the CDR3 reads TGCAGCTCCCGGGACAGGGGACCTAGCACAGATACGCAGTATTTT.

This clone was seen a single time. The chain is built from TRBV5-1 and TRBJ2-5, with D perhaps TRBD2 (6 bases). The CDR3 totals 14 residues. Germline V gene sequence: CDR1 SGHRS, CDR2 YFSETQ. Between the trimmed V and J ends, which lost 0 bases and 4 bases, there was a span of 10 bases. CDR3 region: CASSLGSGGETQYF. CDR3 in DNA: TGCGCCAGCAGCTTGGGATCCGGGGGAGAGACCCAGTACTTC.

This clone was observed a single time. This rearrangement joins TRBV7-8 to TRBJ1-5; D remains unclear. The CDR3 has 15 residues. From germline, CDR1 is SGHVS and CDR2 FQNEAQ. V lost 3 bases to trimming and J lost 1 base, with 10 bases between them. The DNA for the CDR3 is TGTGCCAGCAGCTTCGATACGGGAAGCAATCAGCCCCAGCATTTT. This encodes CASSFDTGSNQPQHF.

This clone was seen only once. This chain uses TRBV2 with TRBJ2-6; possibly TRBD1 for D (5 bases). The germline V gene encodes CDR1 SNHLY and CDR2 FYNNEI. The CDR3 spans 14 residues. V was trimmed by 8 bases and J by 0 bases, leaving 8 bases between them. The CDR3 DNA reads TGTGCCAGCCGACAGAACTCTGGGGCCAACGTCCTGACTTTC. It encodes CASRQNSGANVLTF.

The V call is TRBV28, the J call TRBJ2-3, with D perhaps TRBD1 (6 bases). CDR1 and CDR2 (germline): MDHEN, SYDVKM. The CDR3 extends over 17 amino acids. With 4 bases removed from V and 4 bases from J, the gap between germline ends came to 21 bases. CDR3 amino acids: CASSSPYRVVDSDTQYF. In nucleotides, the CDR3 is TGTGCCAGCAGTTCGCCTTACAGGGTGGTAGACTCAGATACGCAGTATTTT.

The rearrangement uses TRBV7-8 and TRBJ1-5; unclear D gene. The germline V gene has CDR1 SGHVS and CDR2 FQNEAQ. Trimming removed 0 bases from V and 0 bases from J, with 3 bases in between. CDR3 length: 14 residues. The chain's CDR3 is CASSLAGSNQPQHF. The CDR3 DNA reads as TGTGCCAGCAGCTTAGCCGGTAGCAATCAGCCCCAGCATTTT.

CDR3 region: CAISESGTSGNTIYF. The CDR3 region has the DNA TGTGCCATCAGTGAGTCAGGGACCTCTGGAAACACCATATATTTT. This chain uses TRBV10-3 with TRBJ1-3; weak D call: TRBD1 (5 bases). CDR1 and CDR2 from the germline V gene are ENHRY and SYGVKD. There are 15 residues in the CDR3. With 0 bases removed from V and 0 bases from J, the gap between germline ends came to 6 bases.

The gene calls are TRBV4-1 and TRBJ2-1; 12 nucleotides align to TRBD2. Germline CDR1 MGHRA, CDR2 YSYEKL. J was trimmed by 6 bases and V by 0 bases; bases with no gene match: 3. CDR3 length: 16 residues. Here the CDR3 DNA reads TGCGCCAGCAGCCAAGATACGGGACTAGCGGGCAATGAGCAGTTCTTC. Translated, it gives CASSQDTGLAGNEQFF.